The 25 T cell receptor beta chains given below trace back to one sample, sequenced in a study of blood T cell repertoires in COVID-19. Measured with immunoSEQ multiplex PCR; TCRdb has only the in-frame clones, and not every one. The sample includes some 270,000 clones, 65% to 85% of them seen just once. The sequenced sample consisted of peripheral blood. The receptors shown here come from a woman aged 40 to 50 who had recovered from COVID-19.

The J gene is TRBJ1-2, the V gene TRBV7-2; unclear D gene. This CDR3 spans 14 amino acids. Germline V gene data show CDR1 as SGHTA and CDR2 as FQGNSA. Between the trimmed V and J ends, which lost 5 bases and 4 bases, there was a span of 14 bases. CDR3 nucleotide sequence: TGTGCCAGCAGCGCTAGACTGCTCCCCTATGGCTACACCTTC. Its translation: CASSARLLPYGYTF.

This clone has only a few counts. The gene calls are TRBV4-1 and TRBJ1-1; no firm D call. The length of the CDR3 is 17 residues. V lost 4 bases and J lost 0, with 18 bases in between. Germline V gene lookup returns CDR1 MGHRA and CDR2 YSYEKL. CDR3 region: CASSLTAGFTMNTEAFF. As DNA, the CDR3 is TGCGCCAGCAGCCTGACTGCGGGTTTCACGATGAACACTGAAGCTTTCTTT.

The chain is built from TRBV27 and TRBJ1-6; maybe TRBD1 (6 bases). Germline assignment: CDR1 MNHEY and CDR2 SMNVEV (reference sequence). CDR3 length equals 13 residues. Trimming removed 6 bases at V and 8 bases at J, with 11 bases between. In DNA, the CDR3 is TGTGCCAGCAGCCACAGGGATTATTCACCCCTCCACTTT. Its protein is CASSHRDYSPLHF.

The CDR3 spells CASSADRRTGELFF. DNA of the CDR3: TGTGCCAGCAGCGCCGACAGGCGCACCGGGGAGCTGTTTTTT. The J gene is TRBJ2-2, the V gene TRBV11-2, with a tentative D call TRBD1 (6 bases). The CDR3 is made up of 14 amino acids. CDR1 is SGHAT and CDR2 is FQNNGV in the germline V gene. Trimming removed 5 bases at V and 4 bases at J, with 11 bases between.

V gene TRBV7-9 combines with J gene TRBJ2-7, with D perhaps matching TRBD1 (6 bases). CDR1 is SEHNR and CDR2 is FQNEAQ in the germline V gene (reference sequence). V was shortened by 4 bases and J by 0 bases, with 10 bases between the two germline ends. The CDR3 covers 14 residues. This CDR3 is CASSSGQFSYEQYF. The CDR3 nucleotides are TGTGCCAGCAGCTCCGGACAGTTCTCCTACGAGCAGTACTTC.

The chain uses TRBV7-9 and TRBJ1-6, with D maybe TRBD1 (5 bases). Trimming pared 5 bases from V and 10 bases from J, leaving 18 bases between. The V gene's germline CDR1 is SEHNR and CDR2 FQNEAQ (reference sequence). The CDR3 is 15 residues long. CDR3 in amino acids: CASSPLTGSVSPLHF. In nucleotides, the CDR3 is TGTGCCAGCAGCCCGCTCACAGGATCCGTCTCACCCCTCCACTTT.

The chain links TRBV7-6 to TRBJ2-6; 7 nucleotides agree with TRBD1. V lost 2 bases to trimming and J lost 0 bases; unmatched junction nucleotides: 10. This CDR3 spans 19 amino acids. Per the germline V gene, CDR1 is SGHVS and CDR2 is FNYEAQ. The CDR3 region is CASSLRSPGQNSGANVLTF. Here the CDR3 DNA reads TGTGCCAGCAGCTTACGATCCCCGGGACAGAACTCTGGGGCCAACGTCCTGACTTTC. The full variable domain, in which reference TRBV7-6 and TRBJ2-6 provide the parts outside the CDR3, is GAGVSQSPRYKVTKRGQDVALRCDPISGHVSLYWYRQALGQGPEFLTYFNYEAQQDKSGLPNDRFSAERPEGSISTLTIQRTEQRDSAMYRCASSLRSPGQNSGANVLTFGAGSRLTVL.

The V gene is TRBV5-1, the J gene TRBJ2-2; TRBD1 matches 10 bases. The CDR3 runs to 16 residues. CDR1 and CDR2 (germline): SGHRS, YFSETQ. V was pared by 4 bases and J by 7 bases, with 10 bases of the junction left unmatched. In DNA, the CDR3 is TGCGCCAGCAGCGTCGGAGGGACAGGGGTTGGCGGGGAGCTGTTTTTT. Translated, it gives CASSVGGTGVGGELFF.

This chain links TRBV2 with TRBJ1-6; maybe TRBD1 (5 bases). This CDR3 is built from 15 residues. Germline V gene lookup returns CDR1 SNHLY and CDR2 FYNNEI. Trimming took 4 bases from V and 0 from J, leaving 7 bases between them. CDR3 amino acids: CASSGGRSYNSPLHF. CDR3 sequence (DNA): TGTGCCAGCAGTGGGGGCCGCTCCTATAATTCACCCCTCCACTTT.

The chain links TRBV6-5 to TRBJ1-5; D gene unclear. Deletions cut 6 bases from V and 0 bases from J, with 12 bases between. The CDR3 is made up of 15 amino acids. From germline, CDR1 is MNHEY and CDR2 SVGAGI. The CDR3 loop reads CASRTFVRSNQPQHF. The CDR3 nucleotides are TGTGCCAGCAGAACCTTTGTGCGTAGCAATCAGCCCCAGCATTTT.

The CDR3 loop reads CASSVGRGRTEAFF. CDR3 nucleotides: TGCGCCAGCAGTGTTGGCAGGGGGAGGACTGAAGCTTTCTTT. The V call is TRBV10-2, the J call TRBJ1-1, with TRBD1 matching over 7 bases. This CDR3 spans 14 amino acids. CDR1 WSHSY and CDR2 SAAADI come from the germline V gene. Losses at the gene ends were 4 bases for V and 5 bases for J; bases not matched to a gene: 7.

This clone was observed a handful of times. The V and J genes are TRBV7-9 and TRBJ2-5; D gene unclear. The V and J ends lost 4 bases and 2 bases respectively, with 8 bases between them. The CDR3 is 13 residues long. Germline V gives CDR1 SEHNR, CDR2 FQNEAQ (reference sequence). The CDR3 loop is CASSSGSQETQYF. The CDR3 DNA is TGTGCCAGCAGCTCGGGTTCTCAAGAGACCCAGTACTTC.

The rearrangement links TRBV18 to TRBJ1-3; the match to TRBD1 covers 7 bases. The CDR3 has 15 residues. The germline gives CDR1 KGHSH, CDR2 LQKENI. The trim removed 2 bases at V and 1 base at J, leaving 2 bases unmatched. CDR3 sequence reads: CASSPGQASGNTIYF. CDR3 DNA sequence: TGTGCCAGCTCACCAGGACAGGCTTCTGGAAACACCATATATTTT.

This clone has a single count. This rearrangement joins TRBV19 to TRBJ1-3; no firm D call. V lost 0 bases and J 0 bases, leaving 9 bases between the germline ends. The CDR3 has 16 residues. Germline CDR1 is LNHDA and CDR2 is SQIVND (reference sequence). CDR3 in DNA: TGTGCCAGTAGTATAGATCAGGCAAGCTCTGGAAACACCATATATTTT. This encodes CASSIDQASSGNTIYF. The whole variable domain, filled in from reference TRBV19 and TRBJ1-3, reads DGGITQSPKYLFRKEGQNVTLSCEQNLNHDAMYWYRQDPGQGLRLIYYSQIVNDFQKGDIAEGYSVSREKKESFPLTVTSAQKNPTAFYLCASSIDQASSGNTIYFGEGSWLTVV.

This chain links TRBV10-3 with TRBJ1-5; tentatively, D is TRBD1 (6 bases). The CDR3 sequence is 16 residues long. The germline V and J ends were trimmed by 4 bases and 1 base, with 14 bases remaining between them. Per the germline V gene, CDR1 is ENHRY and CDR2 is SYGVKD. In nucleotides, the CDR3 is TGTGCCATCAGTGGGGGAGGGACACCCAGCAATCAGCCCCAGCATTTT. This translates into CAISGGGTPSNQPQHF.

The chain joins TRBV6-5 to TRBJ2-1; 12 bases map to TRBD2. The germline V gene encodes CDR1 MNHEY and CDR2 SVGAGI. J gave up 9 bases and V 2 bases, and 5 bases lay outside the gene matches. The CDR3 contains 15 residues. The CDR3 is CASSYRTSGDGEQFF. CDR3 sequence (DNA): TGTGCCAGCAGTTACCGGACTAGCGGGGACGGTGAGCAGTTCTTC.

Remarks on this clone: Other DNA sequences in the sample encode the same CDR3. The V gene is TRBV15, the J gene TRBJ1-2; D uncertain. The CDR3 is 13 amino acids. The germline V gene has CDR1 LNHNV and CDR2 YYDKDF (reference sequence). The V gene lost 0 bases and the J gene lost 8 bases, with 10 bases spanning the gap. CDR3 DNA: TGTGCCACCAGCAGAGAAGAGGGCGACGGCTACACCTTC. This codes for CATSREEGDGYTF.

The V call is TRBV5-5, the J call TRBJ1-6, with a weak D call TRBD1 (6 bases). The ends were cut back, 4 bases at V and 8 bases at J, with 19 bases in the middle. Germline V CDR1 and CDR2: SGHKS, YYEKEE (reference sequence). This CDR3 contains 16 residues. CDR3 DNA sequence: TGTGCCAGCAGCCACGATGCGGGGGGGGCTTATTCACCCCTCCACTTT. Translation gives CASSHDAGGAYSPLHF.

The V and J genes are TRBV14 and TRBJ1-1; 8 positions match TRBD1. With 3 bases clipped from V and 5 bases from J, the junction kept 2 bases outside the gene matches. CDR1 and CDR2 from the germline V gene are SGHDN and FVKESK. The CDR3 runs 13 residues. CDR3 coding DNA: TGTGCCAGCAGCCAGGGACAGGTGACTGAAGCTTTCTTT. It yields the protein CASSQGQVTEAFF. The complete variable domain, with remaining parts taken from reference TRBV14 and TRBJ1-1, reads EAGVTQFPSHSVIEKGQTVTLRCDPISGHDNLYWYRRVMGKEIKFLLHFVKESKQDESGMPNNRFLAERTGGTYSTLKVQPAELEDSGVYFCASSQGQVTEAFFGQGTRLTVV.

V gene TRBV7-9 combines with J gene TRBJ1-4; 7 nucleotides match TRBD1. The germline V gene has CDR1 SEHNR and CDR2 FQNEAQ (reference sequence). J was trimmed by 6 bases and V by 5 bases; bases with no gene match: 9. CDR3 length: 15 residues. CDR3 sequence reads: CASSLKTGTHEKLFF. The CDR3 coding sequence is TGTGCCAGCAGCCTCAAGACAGGGACTCATGAAAAACTGTTTTTT.

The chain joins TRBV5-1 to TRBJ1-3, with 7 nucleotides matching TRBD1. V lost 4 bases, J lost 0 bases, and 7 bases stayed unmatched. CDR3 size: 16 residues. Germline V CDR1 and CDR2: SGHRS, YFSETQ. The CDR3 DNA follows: TGCGCCAGCAGCAGACAGGGACAAGACTCTGGAAACACCATATATTTT. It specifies CASSRQGQDSGNTIYF.

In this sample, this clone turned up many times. The CDR3 spells CATSRTLAGQTYNEQFF. Here the CDR3 DNA reads TGTGCCACCAGCAGGACACTAGCGGGGCAGACCTACAATGAGCAGTTCTTC. The chain carries TRBV15 and TRBJ2-1; 10 nucleotides line up with TRBD2. The germline V gene encodes CDR1 LNHNV and CDR2 YYDKDF (reference sequence). The CDR3 has 17 residues. The trim removed 3 bases at V and 2 bases at J, leaving 7 bases unmatched.

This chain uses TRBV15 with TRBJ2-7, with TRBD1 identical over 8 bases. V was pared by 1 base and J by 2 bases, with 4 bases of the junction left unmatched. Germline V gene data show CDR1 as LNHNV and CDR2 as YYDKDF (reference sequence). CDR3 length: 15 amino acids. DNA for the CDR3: TGTGCCACCAGCAGAGGACAGGGGTCCCCCTACGAGCAGTACTTC. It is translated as CATSRGQGSPYEQYF.

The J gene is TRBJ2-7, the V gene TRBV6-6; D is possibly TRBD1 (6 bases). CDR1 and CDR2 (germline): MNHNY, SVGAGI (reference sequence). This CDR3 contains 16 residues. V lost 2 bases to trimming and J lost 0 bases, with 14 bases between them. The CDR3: CASSYGSGQSSYEQYF. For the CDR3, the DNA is TGTGCCAGCAGTTACGGCTCGGGACAAAGCTCCTACGAGCAGTACTTC.

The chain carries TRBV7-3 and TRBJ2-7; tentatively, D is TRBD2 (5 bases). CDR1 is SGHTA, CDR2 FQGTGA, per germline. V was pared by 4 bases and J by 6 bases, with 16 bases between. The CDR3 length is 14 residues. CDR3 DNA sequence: TGTGCCAGCAGCTCCCAAGGCGGGTTCGGCGAGCAGTACTTC. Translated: CASSSQGGFGEQYF.